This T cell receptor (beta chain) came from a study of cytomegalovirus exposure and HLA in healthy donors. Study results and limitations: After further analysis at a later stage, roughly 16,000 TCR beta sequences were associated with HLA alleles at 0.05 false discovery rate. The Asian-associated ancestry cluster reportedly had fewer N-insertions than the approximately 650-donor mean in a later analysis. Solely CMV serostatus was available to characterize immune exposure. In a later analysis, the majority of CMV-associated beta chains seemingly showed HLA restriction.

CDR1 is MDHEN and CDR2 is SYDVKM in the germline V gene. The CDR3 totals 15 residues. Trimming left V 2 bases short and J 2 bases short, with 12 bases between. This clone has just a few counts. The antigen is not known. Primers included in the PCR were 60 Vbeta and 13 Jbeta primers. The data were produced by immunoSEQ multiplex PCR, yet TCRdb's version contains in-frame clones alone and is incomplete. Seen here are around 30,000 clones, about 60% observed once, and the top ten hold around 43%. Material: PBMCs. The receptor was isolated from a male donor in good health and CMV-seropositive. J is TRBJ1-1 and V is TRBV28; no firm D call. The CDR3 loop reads CASSLPPRANTEAFF. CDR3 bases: TGTGCCAGCAGTTTACCCCCGAGGGCCAACACTGAAGCTTTCTTT.